What follows describes a single T cell receptor (beta chain). The sample is drawn from a study of blood T cell repertoires in COVID-19. Per the original data handling: Nucleated cell number was recorded as an estimate derived from reference gene primer amplification. Measured with immunoSEQ multiplex PCR; TCRdb has only the in-frame clones, and not every one. D and trimming come from the DNA, and the V and J calls and clone size come from that table. The repertoire holds approximately 33,000 clones, with 88% as singletons. The J segment lost 4 bases and the V segment lost 1 base, leaving 3 bases of the junction unmatched. In germline, CDR1 is LGHDT, CDR2 YNNKEL (reference sequence). There are 15 residues in the CDR3.

Source material: peripheral blood. The TCR sequence derives from a man aged 55 to 69 with COVID-19, enrolled during active disease. The chain recombines TRBV3-1 (or the pseudogene TRBV3-2) with TRBJ1-1; TRBD1 matches 10 bases. The DNA for the CDR3 is TGTGCCAGCAGCCAAGGGGGACAGGGGATCACTGAAGCTTTCTTT. Protein: CASSQGGQGITEAFF.